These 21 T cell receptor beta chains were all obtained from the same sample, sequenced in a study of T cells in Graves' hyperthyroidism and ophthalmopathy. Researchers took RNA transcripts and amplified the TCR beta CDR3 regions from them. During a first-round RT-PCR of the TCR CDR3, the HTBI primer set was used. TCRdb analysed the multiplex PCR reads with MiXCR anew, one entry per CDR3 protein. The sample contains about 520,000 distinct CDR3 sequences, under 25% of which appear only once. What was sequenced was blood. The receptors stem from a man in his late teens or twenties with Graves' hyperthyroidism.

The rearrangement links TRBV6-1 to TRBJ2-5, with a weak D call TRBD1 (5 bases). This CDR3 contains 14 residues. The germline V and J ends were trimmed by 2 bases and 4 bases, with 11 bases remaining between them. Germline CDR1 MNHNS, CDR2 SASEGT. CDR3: CASSEWGGIETQYF. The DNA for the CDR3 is TGTGCCAGCAGTGAATGGGGCGGAATAGAGACCCAGTACTTC.

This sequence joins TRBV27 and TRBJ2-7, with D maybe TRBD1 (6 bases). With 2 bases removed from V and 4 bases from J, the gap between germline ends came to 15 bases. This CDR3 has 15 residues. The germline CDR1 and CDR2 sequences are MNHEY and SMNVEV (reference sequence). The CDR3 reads CASSLAPPRGYEQYF. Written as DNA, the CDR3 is TGTGCCAGCAGTTTAGCCCCCCCCAGGGGTTACGAGCAGTACTTC.

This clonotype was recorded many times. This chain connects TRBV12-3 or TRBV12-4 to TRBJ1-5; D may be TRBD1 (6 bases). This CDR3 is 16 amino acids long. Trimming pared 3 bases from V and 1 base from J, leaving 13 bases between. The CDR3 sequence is CASSFGGPGSNQPQHF. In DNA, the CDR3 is TGTGCCAGCAGTTTTGGGGGGCCAGGGAGCAATCAGCCCCAGCATTTT.

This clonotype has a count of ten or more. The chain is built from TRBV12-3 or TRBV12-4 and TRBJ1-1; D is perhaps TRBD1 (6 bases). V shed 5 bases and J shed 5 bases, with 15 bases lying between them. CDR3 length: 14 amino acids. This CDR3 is CASSPSGGATEAFF. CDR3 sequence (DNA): TGTGCCAGCAGTCCCTCGGGGGGGGCAACTGAAGCTTTCTTT.

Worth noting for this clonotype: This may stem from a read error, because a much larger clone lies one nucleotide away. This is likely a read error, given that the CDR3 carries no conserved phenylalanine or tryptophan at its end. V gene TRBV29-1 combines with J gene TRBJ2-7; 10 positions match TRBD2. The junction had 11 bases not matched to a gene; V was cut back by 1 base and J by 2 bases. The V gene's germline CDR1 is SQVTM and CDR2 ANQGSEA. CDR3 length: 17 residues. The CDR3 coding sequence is TGCAGCGTTGAAGTGCTTTGGTCAAGCGGGGGGGCCTACGAGCAGTACCTC. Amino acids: CSVEVLWSSGGAYEQYL.

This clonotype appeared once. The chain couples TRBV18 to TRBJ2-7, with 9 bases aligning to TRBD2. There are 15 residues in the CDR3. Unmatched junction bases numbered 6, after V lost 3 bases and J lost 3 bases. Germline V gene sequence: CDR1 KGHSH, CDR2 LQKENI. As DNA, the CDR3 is TGTGCCAGCTCACCCCTGTCTAGCGGGGTCTACGAGCAGTACTTC. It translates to CASSPLSSGVYEQYF.

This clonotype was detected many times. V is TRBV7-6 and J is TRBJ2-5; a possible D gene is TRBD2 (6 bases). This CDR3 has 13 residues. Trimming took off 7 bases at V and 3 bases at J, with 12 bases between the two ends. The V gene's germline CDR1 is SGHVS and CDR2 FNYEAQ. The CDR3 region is CASTTPGEETQYF. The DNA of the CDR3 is TGTGCCAGCACTACCCCGGGGGAAGAGACCCAGTACTTC. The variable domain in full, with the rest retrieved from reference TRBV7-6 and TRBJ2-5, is GAGVSQSPRYKVTKRGQDVALRCDPISGHVSLYWYRQALGQGPEFLTYFNYEAQQDKSGLPNDRFSAERPEGSISTLTIQRTEQRDSAMYRCASTTPGEETQYFGPGTRLLVL.

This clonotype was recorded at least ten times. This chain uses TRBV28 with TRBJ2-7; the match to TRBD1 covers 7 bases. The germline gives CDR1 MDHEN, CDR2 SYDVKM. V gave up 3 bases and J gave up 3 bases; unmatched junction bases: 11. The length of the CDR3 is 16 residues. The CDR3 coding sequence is TGTGCCAGCAGTTTCACCCGGGACAGCTCGAACTACGAGCAGTACTTC. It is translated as CASSFTRDSSNYEQYF.

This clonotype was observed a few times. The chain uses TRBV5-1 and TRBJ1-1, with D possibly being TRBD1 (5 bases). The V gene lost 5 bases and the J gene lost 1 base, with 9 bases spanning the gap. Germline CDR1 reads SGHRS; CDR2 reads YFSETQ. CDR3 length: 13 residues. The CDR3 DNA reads TGCGCCAGCAGGGACACCCAGAACACTGAAGCTTTCTTT. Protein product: CASRDTQNTEAFF.

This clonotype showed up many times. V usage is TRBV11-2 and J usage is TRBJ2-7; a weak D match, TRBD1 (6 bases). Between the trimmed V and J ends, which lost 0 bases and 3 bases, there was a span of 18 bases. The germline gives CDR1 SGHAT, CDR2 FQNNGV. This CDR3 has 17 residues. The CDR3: CASSLDFPLNRVYEQYF. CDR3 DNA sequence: TGTGCCAGCAGCTTAGATTTCCCCCTCAACAGGGTCTACGAGCAGTACTTC.

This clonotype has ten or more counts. The CDR3 sequence is CSVQPNRVGYTF. The CDR3 DNA follows: TGCAGCGTTCAACCAAACAGGGTTGGCTACACCTTC. This chain links TRBV29-1 with TRBJ1-2, with D possibly being TRBD1 (6 bases). Germline values: CDR1 SQVTM, CDR2 ANQGSEA. The length of the CDR3 is 12 residues. V was cut by 5 bases and J by 7 bases, with 14 bases left in between.

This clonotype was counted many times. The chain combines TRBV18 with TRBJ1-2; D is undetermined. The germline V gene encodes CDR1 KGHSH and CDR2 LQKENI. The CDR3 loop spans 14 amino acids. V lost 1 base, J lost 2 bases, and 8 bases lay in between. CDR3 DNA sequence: TGTGCCAGCTCACCACTGAACACCAACTATGGCTACACCTTC. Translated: CASSPLNTNYGYTF.

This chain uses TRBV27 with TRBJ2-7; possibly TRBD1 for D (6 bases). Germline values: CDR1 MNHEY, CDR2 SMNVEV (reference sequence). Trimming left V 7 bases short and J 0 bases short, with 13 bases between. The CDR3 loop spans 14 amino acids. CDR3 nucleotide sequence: TGTGCCAGCATAGCCGTAGGGGGCTCCTACGAGCAGTACTTC. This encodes CASIAVGGSYEQYF.

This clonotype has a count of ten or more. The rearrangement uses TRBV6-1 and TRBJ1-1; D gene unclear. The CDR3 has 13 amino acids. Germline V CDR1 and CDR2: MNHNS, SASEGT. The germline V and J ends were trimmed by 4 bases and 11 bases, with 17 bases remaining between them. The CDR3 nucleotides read TGTGCCAGCAGTGGAGTAGTAGGGTCGTGGGCTTTCTTT. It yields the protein CASSGVVGSWAFF.

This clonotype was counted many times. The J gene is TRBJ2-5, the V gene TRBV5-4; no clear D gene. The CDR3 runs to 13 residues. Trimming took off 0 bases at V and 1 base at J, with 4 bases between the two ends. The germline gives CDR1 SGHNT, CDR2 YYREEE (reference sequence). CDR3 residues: CASSLEPQETQYF. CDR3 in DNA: TGTGCCAGCAGCTTGGAACCCCAAGAGACCCAGTACTTC.

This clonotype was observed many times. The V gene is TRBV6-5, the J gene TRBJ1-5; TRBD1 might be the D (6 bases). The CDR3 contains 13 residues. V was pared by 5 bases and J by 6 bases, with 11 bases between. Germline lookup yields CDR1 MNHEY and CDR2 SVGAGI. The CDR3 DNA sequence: TGTGCCAGCAGTACAGGGAACGGTCAGCCCCAGCATTTT. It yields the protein CASSTGNGQPQHF.

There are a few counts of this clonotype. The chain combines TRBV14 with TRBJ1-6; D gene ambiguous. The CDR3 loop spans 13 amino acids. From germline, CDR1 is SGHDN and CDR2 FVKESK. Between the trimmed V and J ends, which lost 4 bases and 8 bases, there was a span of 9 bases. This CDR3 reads CASSPELYSPLHF. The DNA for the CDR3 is TGTGCCAGCAGCCCGGAGTTGTATTCACCCCTCCACTTT.

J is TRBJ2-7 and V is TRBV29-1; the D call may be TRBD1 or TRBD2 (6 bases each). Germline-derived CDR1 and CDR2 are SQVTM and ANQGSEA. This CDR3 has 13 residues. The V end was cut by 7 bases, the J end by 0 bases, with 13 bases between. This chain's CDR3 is CSARGDPSYEQYF. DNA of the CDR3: TGCAGCGCTAGGGGGGACCCCTCCTACGAGCAGTACTTC.

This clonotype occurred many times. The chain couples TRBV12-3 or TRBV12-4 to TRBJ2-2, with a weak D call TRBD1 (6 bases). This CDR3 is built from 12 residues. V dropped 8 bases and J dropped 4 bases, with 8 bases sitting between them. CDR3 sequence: CASLRGTGELFF. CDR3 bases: TGTGCCAGCCTCAGGGGCACCGGGGAGCTGTTTTTT.

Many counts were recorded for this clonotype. In DNA form, the CDR3 reads TGTGCCAGCAGCCCAGCGGGAACTGAAGCTTTCTTT. Amino acid sequence: CASSPAGTEAFF. The rearrangement joins TRBV7-9 to TRBJ1-1, with D unresolved. Germline values: CDR1 SEHNR, CDR2 FQNEAQ (reference sequence). The CDR3 covers 12 residues. Trimming left V 5 bases short and J 5 bases short, with 9 bases between.

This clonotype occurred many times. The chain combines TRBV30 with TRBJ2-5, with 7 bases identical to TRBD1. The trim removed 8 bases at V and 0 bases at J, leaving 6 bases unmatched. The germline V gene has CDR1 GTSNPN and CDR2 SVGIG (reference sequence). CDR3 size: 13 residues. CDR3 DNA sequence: TGTGCCGTGACCGGGACAGACCAAGAGACCCAGTACTTC. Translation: CAVTGTDQETQYF.